This T cell receptor (beta chain) was retrieved from a study of beta chain features in type 1 diabetes. Study-wide context: On cell yields, gender and age, patients and healthy donors were similar.

Isolated RNA was reverse transcribed in full, so expressed TCRB transcripts were sequenced. Using immunoSEQ multiplex PCR, the repertoire was profiled, and TCRdb retains in-frame clones only, with some absent. The sample yields about 400,000 clones, around 13% seen once. This clone was observed a few times. Germline V gene lookup returns CDR1 SGDLS and CDR2 YYNGEE. Trimming took 0 bases from V and 7 from J; bases not matched to a gene: 3. This CDR3 contains 14 residues. The chain couples TRBV9 to TRBJ2-1; 8 nucleotides line up with TRBD1. This receptor was taken from a man aged 18 to 30 in good health. The source material was naive CD4+ T cells from blood. The CDR3, as DNA: TGTGCCAGCAGCGTAGAGGGACAGGATAATGAGCAGTTCTTC. Encoded protein: CASSVEGQDNEQFF.